Described below is a single T cell receptor beta chain sequence and its context. The sample belongs to a study of blood T cell repertoires in COVID-19. Whole-study context: In each case, the material was cDNA or gDNA derived from T cells, B-cell-depleted T cells, or PBMCs.

Profiling relied on immunoSEQ multiplex PCR, and the TCRdb table lists in-frame clones only, not all of them. The sample has roughly 340,000 clones; 88% are singletons. The trim removed 1 base at V and 4 bases at J, leaving 5 bases unmatched. This CDR3 contains 15 residues. Germline CDR1 and CDR2: SGHDN and FVKESK. Enrolment of Seattle patients took place during active infection, and they were followed longitudinally. This TCR derives from a woman in her seventies with COVID-19, enrolled during active disease. V usage is TRBV14 and J usage is TRBJ1-1; 8 nucleotides match TRBD1. Source material: peripheral blood. Here the CDR3 DNA reads TGTGCCAGCAGCCAAGCAGGGGGCTCGATCACTGAAGCTTTCTTT. It encodes CASSQAGGSITEAFF.